Below, one TCR beta chain is given with its context. The antigen this receptor binds is unknown. No base-level quality is on record; no much larger clone is a single base apart. The donors were roughly 38 Caucasian individuals from Russia, aged roughly 6 to 95 years, who were systemically healthy. Approximately 11 milliliters of peripheral blood were drawn from each donor into EDTA-treated Vacutainer tubes. Ficoll-Paque density-gradient centrifugation was used to isolate PBMCs, with at least 6.5 million obtained per sample. Trizol reagent was used to extract total RNA from the PBMCs, yielding at least 6 micrograms per sample. The percentages of naive CD45RAhigh/CD27high T cells were determined by flow cytometry on a PBMC aliquot from every donor. The CDR1 and CDR2 encoded by the germline V gene are SGHDT and YYEEEE. V sheds 7 bases and J sheds 11 bases, leaving 21 bases between their ends. Counted from cysteine to phenylalanine, this CDR3 has 13 amino acids. Just CDR3 DNA is preserved here, 39 bases in frame from base 1.

The data originate from a study of blood T cells in healthy people across ages (dated by TCRdb to 2015 to 2017). For the study in its entirety: In model experiments, roughly one uniquely barcoded TCR beta cDNA molecule per two T cells was captured by template switching. Age-related changes in TCR beta repertoire diversity were measured in the study by deep sequencing normalized with unique cDNA molecular identifiers. Four age groups were formed from the donors: young (average about 17 years), middle-aged (around 41), aged (62) and long-lived (about 80). For two donors (one aged 18 to 30 and one aged 80 or older), the study analyzed two additional independent replicas of 1 million unique cDNA reads from the same blood draw.

The receptor library was made with 5' RACE. This sample was sequenced with an Illumina HiSeq 2500. A second PCR of about 6 to 11 cycles was performed with a sample-barcoded 5' primer and a J-beta primer mix. Each TCR beta cDNA molecule received a unique molecular identifier from a template-switch 5' adaptor carrying 12 random nucleotides. At least 3 million CDR3-containing paired-end reads were obtained from each sample. The Mint cDNA synthesis kit, primed by a TRBC-specific oligonucleotide, was used to synthesize first-strand cDNA from all RNA. All cDNA was treated with uracil-DNA glycosylase and then went through a first 18-cycle PCR with the universal primers M1SS and BC2_uni_R. Turning to the authors' computational methods: For normalization, 1 million high-quality reads were randomly selected from each sample, with every read carrying a distinct molecular identifier. Reads sharing molecular identifiers were discarded rather than binned into consensus sequences. CDR3 identification, clonotype clustering and error correction used MiTCR with a Q25 quality threshold and the strictest error-elimination algorithm. A nonparametric unseen species model using Euler transformation provided a lower-bound estimate of total TCR beta diversity. Starting from the raw public reads, TCRdb applied fastp trimming at Q25, assembled clones with MiXCR and retained in-frame beta chains. A single entry per CDR3 protein holds the most common genes and DNA from its merged rows. The V and J calls were not made by the authors but by TCRdb's processing. This sample comprises 750,000 to 1,000,000 distinct CDR3 sequences, roughly 29% of them detected only once. Of the sample, 10% falls within the top ten clones.

The research as a whole found: Estimates of total diversity from one million sequenced T cells were regarded as lower bounds and underestimates. Compared with the aged group, more naive CD4+ T cells, fewer expanded clones and increased TCR diversity were shown by the long-lived group, suggesting age selection. Bulk unsorted PBMC profiling prevented conclusive comparison of naive and antigen-experienced compartments. Because donor CMV infection status was unknown, age-related changes in expanded clonotypes were potentially confounded. There was a strong correlation between observed TCR beta diversity and the percentage of naive T cells measured by flow cytometry. As age increased, observed TCR beta diversity per million T cells dropped in a roughly linear way, and a significant reduction was already evident by age about 40.

The sample also formed part of further work on T cells of mothers and their children. The second study also describes: Donors were nine systemically healthy Caucasian individuals: three mothers and their six children. cDNA synthesis used all of the extracted RNA, with 1.5 ug of RNA in each 15 ul reaction. In the second PCR, the M1S primer introduced both the sample barcodes and 2-4 random nucleotides. More than 8.5 million TCR beta CDR3 reads were obtained from each mother, and about 3 million reads were obtained from each child. In both related and unrelated pairs, thymic selection shapes the output of TCR recombination in a similar way, with inherited differences having only a minor effect. Normalized repertoire overlap was always found to be slightly, but never significantly, higher in related mother-child pairs than in unrelated mother-child pairs. With a sensitivity of about 100 clones per million clonotypes, no persistent microchimeric T cell clones were detected. To look for features that set related mother-child pairs apart from unrelated individuals, the researchers ran deep NGS to compare the TCR beta repertoires of mothers and children. The mean age was approximately 41 +/- 4 years for the mothers and approximately 11 +/- 4 years for the children. After adapters were ligated using NEBNext reagents, the libraries underwent 100+100 nt paired-end sequencing on an Illumina HiSeq 2000. Mother and child libraries were prepared a month apart and sequenced in separate runs to prevent cross-contamination. For each donor, somewhere between roughly 450,000 and 2,000,000 distinct TCR beta clonotypes were identified. Naive TCR beta clonotypes were estimated from low-frequency clonotypes matched to each donor's FACS-determined naive share, without sorting.

Recombination linked TRBV5-6 to TRBJ2-5; the D gene could be either TRBD1 or TRBD2, each agreeing at 5 bases. The source material was blood. This TCR derives from a woman between 40 and 55 years old in good health. Here is the DNA: TGTGCCAGCCAGACGACAGACCGGTGGGAGCAGTACTTC. Its protein product is CASQTTDRWEQYF.